These 27 T cell receptor beta chains came from one sample sequenced in a study of cytomegalovirus exposure and HLA in healthy donors. The primer mix had 60 Vbeta and 13 Jbeta primers. The data were produced by immunoSEQ multiplex PCR, yet TCRdb's version contains in-frame clones alone and is incomplete. This table holds about 130,000 clones, roughly four fifths found once. The sequencing sample was made of PBMCs. The receptors stem from a male donor in good health and CMV-seropositive.

The CDR3 DNA sequence: TGTGCCAGTAGTAGCGGACAGCTTTCTGAAGCTTTCTTT. This gives the protein CASSSGQLSEAFF. V usage is TRBV19 and J usage is TRBJ1-1; TRBD1 might be the D (6 bases). The germline V gene has CDR1 LNHDA and CDR2 SQIVND (reference sequence). Trimming took off 4 bases at V and 6 bases at J, with 12 bases between the two ends. This CDR3 contains 13 residues.

The chain employs TRBV28 and TRBJ2-7, with D tentatively TRBD2 (5 bases). Germline CDR1 reads MDHEN; CDR2 reads SYDVKM. The CDR3 length is 13 residues. The V and J ends lost 7 bases and 7 bases respectively, with 17 bases between them. The CDR3 sequence: CASTHPGKEEQYF. The CDR3 DNA reads TGTGCCAGCACCCACCCCGGGAAAGAGGAGCAGTACTTC.

The chain combines TRBV19 with TRBJ2-7, with D perhaps TRBD2 (5 bases). Germline V gene sequence: CDR1 LNHDA, CDR2 SQIVND (reference sequence). The CDR3 is 13 amino acids. The V end lost 1 base, the J end lost 3 bases, and 7 bases lay between the germline ends. The CDR3 loop reads CASSIATSYEQYF. The CDR3 DNA follows: TGTGCCAGTAGTATAGCCACTAGCTACGAGCAGTACTTC.

This chain links TRBV6-4 with TRBJ2-1; 8 bases fit TRBD1. Germline V gives CDR1 MRHNA, CDR2 SNTAGT. Trimming took 8 bases from V and 6 from J; bases not matched to a gene: 15. The CDR3 length is 16 residues. CDR3 loop: CASARARTGPGNEQFF. Written as DNA, the CDR3 is TGTGCCAGCGCAAGAGCCAGGACAGGGCCGGGCAATGAGCAGTTCTTC.

The V gene is TRBV25-1, the J gene TRBJ1-3, with D maybe TRBD1 (5 bases). The germline V gene has CDR1 MGHDK and CDR2 SYGVNS. The V end lost 2 bases, the J end lost 7 bases, and 15 bases lay between the germline ends. There are 15 residues in the CDR3. The DNA of the CDR3 is TGTGCCAGCAGTGAACATGGGAACAGGTGGAACACCATATATTTT. It is translated as CASSEHGNRWNTIYF.

The chain combines TRBV6-5 with TRBJ1-1; tentative D call: TRBD1 (5 bases). The V gene's germline CDR1 is MNHEY and CDR2 SVGAGI. V lost 4 bases and J lost 11, with 14 bases in between. The CDR3 is made up of 12 amino acids. The CDR3 region is CASSSAGKRAFF. The DNA of the CDR3 is TGTGCCAGCAGTTCGGCAGGGAAGAGGGCTTTCTTT.

In DNA, the CDR3 is TGTGCCAGCAGTCTGGGGCGAACCGGGGAGCTGTTTTTT. Amino acids: CASSLGRTGELFF. The chain joins TRBV28 to TRBJ2-2; TRBD1 might be the D (5 bases). CDR1 is MDHEN, CDR2 SYDVKM, per germline. There are 13 residues in the CDR3. V lost 5 bases and J lost 5, with 9 bases in between.

J is TRBJ1-1 and V is TRBV7-9; possible D gene TRBD1, 6 bases. Germline CDR1 is SEHNR and CDR2 is FQNEAQ (reference sequence). This CDR3 region has 15 residues. With 5 bases removed from V and 6 bases from J, the gap between germline ends came to 19 bases. The CDR3 DNA reads as TGTGCCAGCAGCCCGGCCAGGGGAAGTTGGTCTGAAGCTTTCTTT. Amino acids: CASSPARGSWSEAFF.

The rearrangement joins TRBV7-9 to TRBJ2-7, with a possible D match to TRBD1 (6 bases). This CDR3 is built from 13 residues. Between the trimmed V and J ends, which lost 5 bases and 0 bases, there was a span of 8 bases. Germline CDR1 SEHNR, CDR2 FQNEAQ (reference sequence). In DNA form, the CDR3 reads TGTGCCAGCAGCGCCAGGGGCTCCTACGAGCAGTACTTC. Protein sequence: CASSARGSYEQYF. Based on the CDR3 plus reference TRBV7-9 and TRBJ2-7, the full variable domain is DTGVSQNPRHKITKRGQNVTFRCDPISEHNRLYWYRQTLGQGPEFLTYFQNEAQLEKSRLLSDRFSAERPKGSFSTLEIQRTEQGDSAMYLCASSARGSYEQYFGPGTRLTVT.

The genes are TRBV28 and TRBJ2-7, with TRBD2 matching 8 bases. The CDR3 is 15 amino acids. The trim removed 4 bases at V and 5 bases at J, leaving 10 bases unmatched. Germline V gene data show CDR1 as MDHEN and CDR2 as SYDVKM. CDR3 sequence reads: CASSSWAGTRHEQYF. Here the CDR3 DNA reads TGTGCCAGCAGTTCCTGGGCCGGGACTAGACACGAGCAGTACTTC.

V and J are TRBV7-3 and TRBJ2-1; TRBD2 might be the D (6 bases). V was clipped by 8 bases and J by 0 bases, with 11 bases between them. Germline V gives CDR1 SGHTA, CDR2 FQGTGA. The CDR3 has 14 residues. Here the CDR3 DNA reads TGTGCCAGCGGGGACTCAAGCTCCTACAATGAGCAGTTCTTC. Its protein product is CASGDSSSYNEQFF.

The chain carries TRBV28 and TRBJ2-2; D is undetermined. The CDR3 contains 15 residues. Germline CDR1 and CDR2: MDHEN and SYDVKM. Trimming pared 5 bases from V and 3 bases from J, leaving 13 bases between. Written as DNA, the CDR3 is TGTGCCAGCAGTCCCGCGGCTAGGTACACCGGGGAGCTGTTTTTT. Translation: CASSPAARYTGELFF.

The rearrangement uses TRBV5-4 and TRBJ2-5; TRBD2 matches at 10 bases. Matching the DNA end better, TRBJ2-7 makes the J call doubtful. Germline V gives CDR1 SGHNT, CDR2 YYREEE (reference sequence). The CDR3 contains 14 residues. The CDR3 protein is CASSASSGSYEQYF. The CDR3 DNA sequence: TGTGCCAGCAGCGCCTCTAGCGGGAGCTACGAGCAGTACTTC.

Written as DNA, the CDR3 is TGTGCCAGCAGCTTGTCAAGGGGAGAGCAGTTCTTC. Translated, it gives CASSLSRGEQFF. The chain links TRBV5-4 to TRBJ2-1; maybe TRBD1 (5 bases). Germline V CDR1 and CDR2: SGHNT, YYREEE (reference sequence). The CDR3 runs 12 residues. Trimming cost V 1 base and J 10 bases, with 9 bases left between them.

This clone was seen a few times. The genes are TRBV5-1 and TRBJ2-1; 10 bases agree with TRBD2. J lost 4 bases, V lost 3 bases, and 4 bases had no gene match. CDR3 length equals 15 residues. Per the germline V gene, CDR1 is SGHRS and CDR2 is YFSETQ. CDR3 sequence reads: CASSYGLAEYNEQFF. CDR3 DNA: TGCGCCAGCAGCTATGGACTAGCGGAGTACAATGAGCAGTTCTTC.

The V gene is TRBV9, the J gene TRBJ2-1, with D perhaps matching TRBD2 (6 bases). CDR1 SGDLS and CDR2 YYNGEE come from the germline V gene. The CDR3 runs to 14 residues. V was trimmed by 4 bases and J by 4 bases, leaving 12 bases between them. The CDR3: CASSLGGDYNEQFF. The CDR3 DNA reads TGTGCCAGCAGCCTTGGAGGGGATTACAATGAGCAGTTCTTC.

In this sample, this clone turned up a few times. The rearrangement links TRBV7-9 to TRBJ2-3; maybe TRBD1 (5 bases). Germline CDR1 SEHNR, CDR2 FQNEAQ (reference sequence). CDR3 length: 15 amino acids. V lost 2 bases and J lost 2, with 11 bases in between. CDR3 region: CASSLSAGPTDTQYF. DNA for the CDR3: TGTGCCAGCAGCTTATCGGCAGGGCCCACAGATACGCAGTATTTT.

The CDR3 DNA is TGTGCCAGCAGTCCCCGCGGCTGGGCCTACGAGCAGTACTTC. Translated: CASSPRGWAYEQYF. The chain employs TRBV27 and TRBJ2-7, with D unresolved. Trimming left V 5 bases short and J 2 bases short, with 13 bases between. The CDR3 is 14 amino acids. Germline-derived CDR1 and CDR2 are MNHEY and SMNVEV (reference sequence).

The chain has TRBV6-9 and TRBJ2-2, with TRBD1 as a possible D gene (6 bases). Germline V CDR1 and CDR2: MNHGY, SVAAGI. The CDR3 has 14 residues. V lost 10 bases and J lost 8, with 20 bases in between. As DNA, the CDR3 is TGTGCCATTACAGGGAGAGGCCCAGAGGGGGAGCTGTTTTTT. It is translated as CAITGRGPEGELFF.

J is TRBJ1-1 and V is TRBV7-8, with 8 bases aligning to TRBD1. The germline V gene encodes CDR1 SGHVS and CDR2 FQNEAQ. The CDR3 totals 14 residues. The V segment lost 4 bases and the J segment 6 bases; nucleotides outside the gene matches: 7. In DNA form, the CDR3 reads TGTGCCAGCAGCTCTCGACAGGGGAGAGCTGAAGCTTTCTTT. Amino acid sequence: CASSSRQGRAEAFF.

This clone was recorded only once. The genes are TRBV4-2 and TRBJ1-2; D remains ambiguous. The V gene's germline CDR1 is LGHNA and CDR2 YNFKEQ. V was clipped by 4 bases and J by 4 bases, with 13 bases between them. The CDR3 is 14 amino acids. The CDR3 sequence: CASSRGEGIYGYTF. In DNA form, the CDR3 reads TGTGCCAGCAGCCGCGGCGAGGGAATCTATGGCTACACCTTC.

This clone was observed a handful of times. The rearrangement joins TRBV4-1 to TRBJ2-3; TRBD2 aligns across 11 bases. V dropped 2 bases and J dropped 5; count of bases not matched to a gene: 6. Germline V gene sequence: CDR1 MGHRA, CDR2 YSYEKL. The CDR3 contains 16 residues. CDR3 sequence: CASSQITSGSRDTQYF. The CDR3 DNA follows: TGCGCCAGCAGCCAAATAACTAGCGGGAGTAGAGATACGCAGTATTTT.

The chain combines TRBV7-6 with TRBJ1-4; D possibly corresponds to TRBD1 (5 bases). The length of the CDR3 is 14 residues. V lost 3 bases to trimming and J lost 8 bases, with 13 bases between them. CDR1 is SGHVS and CDR2 is FNYEAQ in the germline V gene. The CDR3 protein is CASSFGGGPEKLFF. CDR3 coding DNA: TGTGCCAGCAGCTTTGGGGGGGGACCGGAAAAACTGTTTTTT.

CDR3 region: CASSPGTALGFF. DNA of the CDR3: TGTGCCAGCAGCCCCGGGACAGCCCTCGGTTTCTTT. J is TRBJ1-1 and V is TRBV11-2, with 7 nucleotides matching TRBD1. Trimming cost V 5 bases and J 13 bases; bases outside gene matches: 10. Germline CDR1 SGHAT, CDR2 FQNNGV. The CDR3 length is 12 residues.

The V gene is TRBV27, the J gene TRBJ2-6; TRBD2 matches at 8 bases. Germline CDR1 and CDR2: MNHEY and SMNVEV (reference sequence). The CDR3 runs 17 residues. V dropped 5 bases and J dropped 1; count of bases not matched to a gene: 7. The CDR3 region is CASSPPGGGSGANVLTF. Written as DNA, the CDR3 is TGTGCCAGCAGTCCCCCCGGGGGGGGATCTGGGGCCAACGTCCTGACTTTC.

This clone showed up just once. CDR3 sequence (DNA): TGTGCCAGCAGTCCTCGACAGTCAACTAATGAAAAACTGTTTTTT. Translating it yields CASSPRQSTNEKLFF. V is TRBV6-5 and J is TRBJ1-4; possible D gene TRBD1, 5 bases. From germline, CDR1 is MNHEY and CDR2 SVGAGI. Between the trimmed V and J ends, which lost 5 bases and 0 bases, there was a span of 10 bases. The CDR3 has 15 residues.

The genes are TRBV7-2 and TRBJ2-3; no clear D. Germline V gene sequence: CDR1 SGHTA, CDR2 FQGNSA. V dropped 5 bases and J dropped 0 bases, with 9 bases sitting between them. The CDR3 is made up of 14 amino acids. The DNA for the CDR3 is TGTGCCAGCAGCAGGCCGACTAGCACAGATACGCAGTATTTT. Its translation is CASSRPTSTDTQYF.